This T cell receptor beta chain was captured in a study of molecular identifiers for immune sequencing clone quantification (dated by TCRdb to the late 2010s). For the wider study: For a replicate experiment, RNA from around 20,000 or 100,000 naive CD8 T cells was divided into five aliquots, of which four were sequenced. The study was a methods study using CD8 T cells to benchmark molecular-identifier clustering-based TCR repertoire sequencing (MIDCIRS) and TCR RNA copy counting. General conclusions and limits of the study: Naive libraries contained spiked-in Jurkat TCR RNA (approximately 10 copies' worth), which is not part of the donor repertoire. A single cell's worth of spiked-in Jurkat TCR RNA was reported detectable even among 750,000 to 1,000,000 naive CD8 T cells. The sizes of highly expanded clones could end up underestimated when identical TCR molecules share a barcode. Modeling indicated around 3.2 TCR RNA copies recovered per cell, compared with around 9.8 by digital PCR, which implies a capture efficiency of 25% to 35%. Without barcode sub-clustering, chimeric consensus sequences inflated TCR diversity; chimeras reached as high as 47%. In CMV-specific effector cells, clones with more than 20 RNA copies accounted for over 98% of molecules, whereas in naive cells such clones accounted for under 1%.

Its CDR3 holds 15 amino acids, cysteine through phenylalanine. Kept here is only the CDR3 DNA, which spans 45 bases and is read in frame from base 1. V was cut back by 6 bases and J by 2 bases, leaving a gap of 17 bases between them. This clonotype came up many times. Its antigen has not been determined. No much larger clone is present one base from it, and per-base qualities are unavailable. The library was built by means of PCR. Sequencing took place on a NextSeq 500. Bulk TCR libraries were generated as previously described, with the TCR primers listed in Table S5 used. Purification of total RNA was performed with the Qiagen AllPrep DNA/RNA kit. Before analysis, reads from multiple sequencing runs of the same library were pooled. In the source study's methods: Reads were retained only if their TCR constant sequence matched exactly, and those retained reads were trimmed to 150 nt and grouped according to their 12-nt molecular barcodes. Reads inside each barcode group were sub-clustered using a 15% Levenshtein threshold, and a quality-weighted consensus sequence was constructed for each RNA molecule. Non-functional sequences were removed, as were lower-count sequences one edit away from another. Based on fitting two negative binomial distributions, any barcode sub-cluster with under 20% of the maximum read count was discarded. TCRdb reworked the public reads: Q25 trimming with fastp, MiXCR clone assembly, productive beta chains retained. One record per CDR3 amino acid sequence lists the most common genes and DNA. TCRdb assigned the V and J calls; the authors' analysis was not used. For this sample the table gives about 510,000 distinct CDR3 sequences, of which about 25% were detected only once. The ten largest make up 0.76% of the sample.

Libraries of naive CD8 T cells were generated from roughly 18,000 to 920,000 sorted cells, with 10%, 30% or 50% of the purified RNA used. Naive CD8 T cells, defined as CD8+CD4-CCR7+CD45RA+, were FACS-sorted into RLT Plus buffer on a BD FACSAria II. Detection sensitivity was tested by spiking Jurkat RNA equal to some 10 TCR copies' worth into samples containing 20,000-1,000,000 naive CD8 T cells. CD8 T cells were enriched with RosetteSep CD8+ T Cell Enrichment Cocktail and Ficoll-Paque, followed by ACK red cell lysis. This sequence uses TRBV12-3 or TRBV12-4 and TRBJ2-7, with TRBD1 tentatively as D gene (6 bases match). The TCR sequence derives from a human donor in good health. Some libraries in this study had Jurkat cell RNA spiked in. Sequencing was done on a sample of naive CD8+ T cells from blood, with Jurkat cell RNA spiked in. Read against the paper, the sample's cell subset or site label means: FACS-sorted CD8+CD4-CCR7+CD45RA+ naive T cells. The bases are TGTGCCAGCAGCGATGAACAGGGTCCGGCCTACGAGCAGTACTTC. It is translated as CASSDEQGPAYEQYF.